These 27 T cell receptor beta chains were sequenced from one sample in a study of CD8+ T cells in alopecia areata. Extracted RNA was reverse transcribed into cDNA, the sequencing template. The assay was immunoSEQ multiplex PCR, and TCRdb's table has in-frame clones only and misses some. The repertoire includes 110,000 to 150,000 clones, about 60% of them detected once, and 5% to 7% sits in the top ten. Sequences were derived from CD4+ T cells sorted from blood, sampled at week 0. The receptors here all came from a human donor with alopecia areata.

The rearrangement uses TRBV18 and TRBJ2-5; D possibly uses TRBD1 or TRBD2 (5 bases each). This CDR3 spans 15 amino acids. V shed 3 bases and J shed 5 bases, with 16 bases lying between them. Germline-derived CDR1 and CDR2 are KGHSH and LQKENI. CDR3 loop: CASSPGTPGRETQYF. In nucleotides, the CDR3 is TGTGCCAGCTCACCCGGGACCCCAGGGCGGGAGACCCAGTACTTC.

V is TRBV7-9 and J is TRBJ2-5; D gene ambiguous. The CDR3 length is 15 residues. Trimming left V 10 bases short and J 4 bases short, with 22 bases between. Germline V lookup: CDR1 SEHNR, CDR2 FQNEAQ (reference sequence). CDR3 in amino acids: CATSLPGFPAETQYF. The CDR3 DNA follows: TGTGCCACCTCCCTTCCGGGCTTCCCCGCAGAGACCCAGTACTTC.

The chain couples TRBV2 to TRBJ2-5; 7 nucleotides line up with TRBD1. Germline CDR1 is SNHLY and CDR2 is FYNNEI. V shed 5 bases, J shed 2 bases, and the junction held 2 bases outside the gene matches. The CDR3 totals 13 residues. CDR3 loop: CASSRGQQETQYF. The CDR3 DNA reads as TGTGCCAGCAGTCGGGGACAGCAAGAGACCCAGTACTTC.

The CDR3 DNA sequence: TGTGCCAGCAGCCGGAGACTGAGCGGGGGCACCTACGAGCAGTACTTC. It is translated as CASSRRLSGGTYEQYF. This chain joins TRBV4-2 and TRBJ2-7, with TRBD2 matching 8 bases. The CDR3 is made up of 16 amino acids. Trimming removed 4 bases from V and 2 bases from J; junction bases left unmatched: 10. Germline V gene sequence: CDR1 LGHNA, CDR2 YNFKEQ.

The rearrangement joins TRBV29-1 to TRBJ2-5; D not certain. V shed 0 bases and J shed 2 bases, with 19 bases lying between them. There are 17 residues in the CDR3. Germline V CDR1 and CDR2: SQVTM, ANQGSEA. CDR3 sequence reads: CSVEDGVAHLVQETQYF. CDR3 sequence (DNA): TGCAGCGTTGAAGATGGCGTGGCCCACTTAGTGCAAGAGACCCAGTACTTC.

The sample holds a few counts of this clone. Other DNA sequences within the sample encode an identical CDR3. The chain couples TRBV29-1 to TRBJ1-1; D call uncertain. This CDR3 is 10 amino acids long. The V and J ends lost 7 bases and 2 bases respectively, with 5 bases between them. Germline V lookup: CDR1 SQVTM, CDR2 ANQGSEA. This CDR3 reads CSASNTEAFF. For the CDR3, the DNA is TGCAGCGCTTCAAACACTGAAGCTTTCTTT.

The chain carries TRBV30 and TRBJ1-1; TRBD1 matches 9 bases. Trimming took 4 bases from V and 7 from J; bases not matched to a gene: 7. The germline CDR1 and CDR2 sequences are GTSNPN and SVGIG (reference sequence). The CDR3 has 13 residues. The CDR3 loop is CAWTITGGNEAFF. CDR3 DNA sequence: TGTGCCTGGACAATTACAGGGGGCAATGAAGCTTTCTTT.

This chain connects TRBV1 to TRBJ2-3; TRBD2, the table's D call, lacks a check against the DNA. TRBV1 is shown as a pseudogene. CDR3 size: 15 residues. The CDR3 nucleotides read TGCACCAGCAGCCACGGACTAGCGGGCACAGATACGCAGTATTTT. This codes for CTSSHGLAGTDTQYF.

The V gene is TRBV29-1, the J gene TRBJ2-2, with D possibly called TRBD1 or TRBD2 (5 bases each). The germline V gene has CDR1 SQVTM and CDR2 ANQGSEA. V lost 0 bases, J lost 2 bases, and 13 bases lay in between. The CDR3 covers 16 residues. CDR3 sequence (DNA): TGCAGCGTTGAAGATCAGGGACGCTCCAACACCGGGGAGCTGTTTTTT. Translating gives CSVEDQGRSNTGELFF.

The genes are TRBV20-1 and TRBJ2-7, with no clear D. CDR1 is DFQATT and CDR2 is SNEGSKA in the germline V gene (reference sequence). This CDR3 spans 11 amino acids. V shed 0 bases and J shed 5 bases, with 5 bases lying between them. The CDR3 sequence: CSARDANEQYF. The CDR3 DNA follows: TGCAGTGCTAGAGATGCGAACGAGCAGTACTTC.

A few counts support this clone. Here the CDR3 DNA reads TGTGCCAGCAGCCGGACACCTATTAGACAAGAGACCCAGTACTTC. Amino acids: CASSRTPIRQETQYF. The chain carries TRBV2 and TRBJ2-5; D possibly corresponds to TRBD1 (5 bases). Per the germline V gene, CDR1 is SNHLY and CDR2 is FYNNEI. Trimming took off 6 bases at V and 2 bases at J, with 16 bases between the two ends. The CDR3 contains 15 residues.

The chain has TRBV10-2 and TRBJ2-3, with D hard to call. The germline CDR1 and CDR2 sequences are WSHSY and SAAADI. Trimming cost V 4 bases and J 4 bases, with 6 bases left between them. There are 12 residues in the CDR3. The CDR3 is CASSVGSDTQYF. The CDR3 DNA sequence: TGCGCCAGCAGTGTGGGTTCAGATACGCAGTATTTT.

The chain carries TRBV6-5 and TRBJ1-2, with D hard to call. The germline V and J ends were trimmed by 7 bases and 0 bases, with 12 bases remaining between them. The CDR3 runs 14 residues. CDR1 MNHEY and CDR2 SVGAGI come from the germline V gene. The CDR3: CASTGSGANYGYTF. Written as DNA, the CDR3 is TGTGCCAGCACAGGTTCCGGGGCTAACTATGGCTACACCTTC.

The chain uses TRBV7-6 and TRBJ2-7; D remains ambiguous. In germline, CDR1 is SGHVS, CDR2 FNYEAQ. V gave up 5 bases and J gave up 7 bases, with 9 bases separating them. The CDR3 has 11 residues. The CDR3 DNA reads as TGTGCCAGCAGCGTAATGCGAGAGCAGTACTTC. Translation gives CASSVMREQYF.

V gene TRBV6-1 combines with J gene TRBJ1-6; D gene unclear. The CDR3 has 13 residues. Trimming took 1 base from V and 8 from J, leaving 6 bases between them. Germline assignment: CDR1 MNHNS and CDR2 SASEGT. CDR3 bases: TGTGCCAGCAGTGAAGGGGTTTATTCACCCCTCCACTTT. Amino acid sequence: CASSEGVYSPLHF.

This clone appeared many times. V usage is TRBV19 and J usage is TRBJ2-2, with D unclear. Trimming took off 7 bases at V and 1 base at J, with 4 bases between the two ends. The CDR3 contains 12 residues. Germline CDR1 and CDR2: LNHDA and SQIVND (reference sequence). The CDR3 region is CASNLNTGELFF. The CDR3 coding sequence is TGTGCCAGTAATCTGAACACCGGGGAGCTGTTTTTT.

The chain links TRBV5-1 to TRBJ2-5, with 9 bases aligning to TRBD1. CDR1 is SGHRS and CDR2 is YFSETQ in the germline V gene. This CDR3 spans 14 amino acids. V trimming: 2 bases; J trimming: 3 bases; junction bases outside the gene matches: 2. The CDR3: CASSLQGAEETQYF. The CDR3, as DNA: TGCGCCAGCAGCTTACAGGGGGCTGAAGAGACCCAGTACTTC.

The V call is TRBV7-2, the J call TRBJ1-1, with unresolved D. The V gene's germline CDR1 is SGHTA and CDR2 FQGNSA. The V and J ends lost 5 bases and 7 bases respectively, with 14 bases between them. The CDR3 is 13 amino acids. CDR3 residues: CASSPTWGGEAFF. The DNA of the CDR3 is TGTGCCAGCAGCCCGACATGGGGTGGTGAAGCTTTCTTT.

The V and J genes are TRBV5-4 and TRBJ2-7, with D perhaps TRBD2 (6 bases). Trimming took 0 bases from V and 6 from J, leaving 13 bases between them. This CDR3 has 14 residues. CDR1 and CDR2 (germline): SGHNT, YYREEE (reference sequence). The CDR3 bases are TGTGCCAGCAGCTTGGAGGCGGGGATTTCCGAGCAGTACTTC. Translation: CASSLEAGISEQYF.

The CDR3 region has the DNA TGCGCCAGCAGCCGGGCGGGGGACGGCAATTCACCCCTCCACTTT. Translating it yields CASSRAGDGNSPLHF. The V gene is TRBV5-1, the J gene TRBJ1-6, with a weak D call TRBD1 (5 bases). Trimming took 4 bases from V and 7 from J, leaving 15 bases between them. Germline CDR1 is SGHRS and CDR2 is YFSETQ. This CDR3 has 15 residues.

The V gene is TRBV6-5, the J gene TRBJ2-5, with 7 bases matching TRBD1. CDR1 and CDR2 (germline): MNHEY, SVGAGI. CDR3 size: 15 residues. Trimming at V came to 4 bases and at J to 4 bases, leaving 9 bases not matched to a gene. For the CDR3, the DNA is TGTGCCAGCAGTTCCGATAGAAGGGGGCGAGAGACCCAGTACTTC. It is translated as CASSSDRRGRETQYF.

This clone showed up just a few times. This sequence joins TRBV29-1 and TRBJ2-5, with a weak D call TRBD2 (6 bases). The CDR3 runs 11 residues. The V and J ends lost 3 bases and 4 bases respectively, with 6 bases between them. Looked up from germline, CDR1 is SQVTM and CDR2 is ANQGSEA. The DNA for the CDR3 is TGCAGCGTTGAGCGGGGAGAGACCCAGTACTTC. It specifies CSVERGETQYF. Supplemented by reference TRBV29-1 and TRBJ2-5, the full variable domain reads SAVISQKPSRDICQRGTSLTIQCQVDSQVTMMFWYRQQPGQSLTLIATANQGSEATYESGFVIDKFPISRPNLTFSTLTVSNMSPEDSSIYLCSVERGETQYFGPGTRLLVL.

The chain joins TRBV27 to TRBJ2-6, with D unresolved. Germline values: CDR1 MNHEY, CDR2 SMNVEV (reference sequence). Trimming stripped 2 bases from V and 4 bases from J, with 12 bases between. The CDR3 is 16 amino acids. The CDR3 nucleotides are TGTGCCAGCAGTTTAGGTCTCCTGCGGGGGGCCAACGTCCTGACTTTC. Protein product: CASSLGLLRGANVLTF.

The chain combines TRBV15 with TRBJ2-1; D ambiguous. The CDR3 spans 17 residues. CDR1 LNHNV and CDR2 YYDKDF come from the germline V gene (reference sequence). V gave up 5 bases and J gave up 5 bases, with 22 bases separating them. This CDR3 is CATSSPPGTPVDNEQFF. The CDR3 DNA reads as TGTGCCACCAGCTCCCCCCCGGGCACGCCTGTTGACAATGAGCAGTTCTTC.

This clone has a single count. At one of its ends the junction is not consistent with the germline gene, which may arise from a read error. The rearrangement uses TRBV7-8 and TRBJ2-1; 9 bases are shared with TRBD2. Germline V gene lookup returns CDR1 SGHVS and CDR2 FQNEAQ. This CDR3 is 13 amino acids long. The CDR3 is CASSLAGSGGSLF. The CDR3 coding sequence is TGTGCCAGCAGCTTAGCGGGCAGCGGGGGGTCCCTCTTC.

The V call is TRBV2, the J call TRBJ2-7, with D perhaps TRBD1 (5 bases). Between the trimmed V and J ends, which lost 3 bases and 4 bases, there was a span of 7 bases. The CDR3 sequence is 12 residues long. Germline-derived CDR1 and CDR2 are SNHLY and FYNNEI. The CDR3 DNA reads as TGTGCCAGCAGTGAGAAGGGGTACGAGCAGTACTTC. Translating it yields CASSEKGYEQYF.

The chain carries TRBV4-2 and TRBJ2-7; D is uncertain. The CDR3 extends over 15 amino acids. Trimming stripped 3 bases from V and 2 bases from J, with 14 bases between. CDR1 LGHNA and CDR2 YNFKEQ come from the germline V gene. The CDR3 bases are TGTGCCAGCAGCCATTCCGGACGCCGACCCTACGAGCAGTACTTC. Its protein is CASSHSGRRPYEQYF.